This record covers a single T cell receptor (beta chain). Its antigen is still unknown. Base qualities are not recorded, but no much larger clone differs from it by a single base. These data belong to a study of T cell changes during pregnancy in multiple sclerosis (dated by TCRdb to the late 2010s). Context from the whole study: The study examined how the T cell repertoire changed over the course of pregnancy in women with multiple sclerosis.

From the cysteine up to the phenylalanine, the CDR3 has a length of 14 residues. The read is trimmed to its CDR3 DNA, 42 bases read in frame from base 1. V and J are trimmed by 2 bases and 5 bases, and the gene matches miss 3 bases of the junction. CDR1 and CDR2 are read off the germline V gene as SNHLY and FYNNEI. The library was obtained by the immunoSEQ multiplex PCR assay. TCRdb obtained this table from immuneACCESS and retained in-frame rearrangements with V and J assigned. These tables miss some clones; where compared with another copy, unresolved V genes account for less than half of the shortfall, and the remainder is unexplained. This sample is represented by over 10,000 clones; 88% of them were singletons. Roughly 8.2% of the sample belongs to the ten largest clones.

The source was CD8+ T cells from peripheral blood mononuclear cells, collected in the second trimester of pregnancy. This TCR derives from a female donor in good health, enrolled as a control in a pregnancy study. The chain is encoded by TRBV2 joined to TRBJ2-3; 8 middle bases align to TRBD2. This receptor carries the CDR3 CASSERGLGDTQYF. The nucleotides are TGTGCCAGCAGTGAAAGGGGACTAGGAGATACGCAGTATTTT.